Described below is a single TCR beta chain sequence and its context. This sample stems from a study of control samples from healthy donors and cancer patients. CDR3 size: 14 residues. CDR1 SGHVS and CDR2 FQNEAQ come from the germline V gene. With 0 bases removed from V and 7 bases from J, the gap between germline ends came to 10 bases. Data came from immunoSEQ multiplex PCR; TCRdb stores just in-frame clones and leaves some out. This table has over 120,000 clones, roughly 94% appearing once. The gene calls are TRBV7-8 and TRBJ1-5, with no clear D. This sequence originates from a man between 60 and 75 years old with colorectal cancer. The sequenced sample was PBMCs. CDR3 coding DNA: TGTGCCAGCAGCTTAGCCCCCCCCGGACAGCCCCAGCATTTT. This encodes CASSLAPPGQPQHF. The full variable domain, with the rest looked up from reference TRBV7-8 and TRBJ1-5, is GAGVSQSPRYKVAKRGQDVALRCDPISGHVSLFWYQQALGQGPEFLTYFQNEAQLDKSGLPSDRFFAERPEGSVSTLKIQRTQQEDSAVYLCASSLAPPGQPQHFGDGTRLSIL.